The rows below give T cell receptor beta chains drawn from one sample of a study of T cells in Graves' hyperthyroidism and ophthalmopathy. TCRdb reprocessed the multiplex PCR reads via MiXCR and lists one record per CDR3 protein. The sample lists some 500,000 distinct CDR3 sequences, roughly 25% occurring once. The material sequenced was blood. These receptors all stem from a woman aged 30 to 39 with Graves' ophthalmopathy. Both conserved end residues are part of each CDR3. Fields, in order: J gene, V gene, D gene, CDR3 protein. A D gene is named only where the DNA matches it firmly.

TRBJ2-5 TRBV12-3/TRBV12-4 TRBD2 CASSFSTRGGETQYF
TRBJ1-2 TRBV20-1 TRBD1 CSAREDRLHYGYTF
TRBJ1-5 TRBV19 . CASSTFRGVGQPQHF
TRBJ1-1 TRBV6-1 TRBD1 CASSPTLGQARTEAFF
TRBJ1-1 TRBV19 . CASSIGWTAITNTEAFF
TRBJ1-2 TRBV27 . CASSKTLGRDYTF
TRBJ2-7 TRBV6-5 . CASSYAPGAAYEQYF
TRBJ2-5 TRBV4-1 . CASSQVLGRESWETQYF
TRBJ1-1 TRBV19 TRBD1 CASSMTIRTGGNTEAFF
TRBJ1-1 TRBV10-3 . CAIRPGTTFTEAFF
TRBJ2-5 TRBV19 . CASSIGGLTYQETQYF
TRBJ2-2 TRBV19 TRBD1 CASTSTGASGELFF
TRBJ1-1 TRBV2 . CASSEKLGGNTEAFF
TRBJ2-2 TRBV15 TRBD1 CATSISRDSYTGELFF
TRBJ2-5 TRBV12-3/TRBV12-4 TRBD1 CASSLVLMSGTGGMETQYF
TRBJ1-2 TRBV19 . CASSIDGYGYTF
TRBJ1-5 TRBV9 . CGGVRPQHF
TRBJ2-7 TRBV7-2 TRBD1 CASSFGQGGGYEQYF
TRBJ2-7 TRBV20-1 . CSAVDSLSYEQYF
TRBJ1-1 TRBV14 . CASSQDSLGVPDGFF
TRBJ1-1 TRBV6-1 . CASQGNSAEAFF
TRBJ2-7 TRBV29-1 . CSVMWSQQPYEQYF
TRBJ2-2 TRBV7-8 . CASSPWGGARGELFF
TRBJ1-5 TRBV6-1 . CASLPGHGQPQHF
TRBJ1-2 TRBV7-3 . CASSSLGTGYTF
TRBJ2-5 TRBV19 TRBD1 CASIWAGTGLQEAQYF
TRBJ1-1 TRBV19 . CASSKMNTEAFF
TRBJ1-1 TRBV6-2/TRBV6-3 . CASSSVAEAFF
TRBJ1-2 TRBV4-2 TRBD1 CASSQDVGQGGGYTF
TRBJ2-1 TRBV7-6 TRBD2 CASSFGSGGYNEQFF
TRBJ2-7 TRBV2 TRBD2 CASSASGETYEQYF
TRBJ2-7 TRBV29-1 TRBD2 CSVEGGLAPFEQYF
TRBJ2-6 TRBV7-8 TRBD2 CASSPTGGSGANVLTF
TRBJ2-7 TRBV12-3/TRBV12-4 . CASSLTLPSYEQYF
TRBJ2-5 TRBV7-8 . CASSSFWMETQYF
TRBJ1-3 TRBV29-1 . CSVPDTSGNTIYF
TRBJ1-2 TRBV12-3/TRBV12-4 . CASSPRGRELYGYTF
TRBJ1-2 TRBV2 . CASSEGLLDGYTF
TRBJ2-2 TRBV20-1 . CSASEGANTGELFF
TRBJ2-7 TRBV10-3 TRBD2 CAISDRTSGAYEQYF
TRBJ2-5 TRBV5-1 . CASSFASGETQYF
TRBJ2-7 TRBV10-3 . CAISESVDSYEQYF
TRBJ2-7 TRBV6-5 TRBD1 CASSYPGTGAYSFYEQYF
TRBJ1-2 TRBV20-1 . CSARVVGASLIYTF
TRBJ2-7 TRBV6-5 . CASSYTLRALKTEQYF
TRBJ2-7 TRBV7-2 . CASSRDPDYEQYF
TRBJ2-7 TRBV28 . CASSLSSVRRDEQYF
TRBJ1-5 TRBV30 . CAWSSTGNQPQHF
TRBJ2-5 TRBV2 . CASRFEETQYF
TRBJ1-5 TRBV6-1 TRBD1 CASREDRGYNQPQHF
TRBJ1-5 TRBV12-3/TRBV12-4 . CASSSTRGHQPQHF